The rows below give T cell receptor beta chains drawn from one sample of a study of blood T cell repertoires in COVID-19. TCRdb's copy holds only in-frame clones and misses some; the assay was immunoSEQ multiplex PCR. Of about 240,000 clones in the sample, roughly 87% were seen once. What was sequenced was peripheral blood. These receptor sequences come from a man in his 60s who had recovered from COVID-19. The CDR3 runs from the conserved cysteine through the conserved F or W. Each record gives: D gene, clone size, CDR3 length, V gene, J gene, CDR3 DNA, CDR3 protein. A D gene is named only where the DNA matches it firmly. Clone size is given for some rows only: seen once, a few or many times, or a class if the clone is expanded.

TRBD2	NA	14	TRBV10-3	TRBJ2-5	TGTGCCACCTCGGGACTAGCGGTCCAAGAGACCCAGTACTTC	CATSGLAVQETQYF
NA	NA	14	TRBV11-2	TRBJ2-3	TGTGCCAGCAGCTTAGATTCGGGGGTAGATACGCAGTATTTT	CASSLDSGVDTQYF
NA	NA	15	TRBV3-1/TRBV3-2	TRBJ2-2	TGTGCCAGCAGCCAACTGATCGGGAGCACCGGGGAGCTGTTTTTT	CASSQLIGSTGELFF
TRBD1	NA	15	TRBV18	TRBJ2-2	TGTGCCAGCTCACGACAACAGGGGAGCACCGGGGAGCTGTTTTTT	CASSRQQGSTGELFF
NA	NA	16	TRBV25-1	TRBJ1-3	TGTGCCAGCCCGTATCCCGACAGACTCTCTGGAAACACCATATATTTT	CASPYPDRLSGNTIYF
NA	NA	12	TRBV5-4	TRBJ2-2	TGTGCCAGCAGCTTTCAGGGAGGGGAGCTGTTTTTT	CASSFQGGELFF
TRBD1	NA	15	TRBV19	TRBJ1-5	TGTGCCAGTAGTTTAGACAGGGGACGGGATCAGCCCCAGCATTTT	CASSLDRGRDQPQHF
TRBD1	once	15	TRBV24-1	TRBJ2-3	TGTGCCACCAGTGGGACAGGGGTTGGTACAGATACGCAGTATTTT	CATSGTGVGTDTQYF
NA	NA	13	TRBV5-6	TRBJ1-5	TGTGCCAGCAGCTTGTATAGCAATCAGCCCCAGCATTTT	CASSLYSNQPQHF
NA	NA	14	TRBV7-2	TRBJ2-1	TGTGCCAGCAGCCCCTATCGGGGTTGGGATGAGCAGTTCTTC	CASSPYRGWDEQFF
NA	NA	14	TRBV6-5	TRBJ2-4	TGTGCCAGCGCTCGAGACAGTGCCAAAAACATTCAGTACTTC	CASARDSAKNIQYF
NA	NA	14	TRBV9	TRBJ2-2	TGTGCCAGCAGCGTAGCATCCCTAACCGGGGAGCTGTTTTTT	CASSVASLTGELFF
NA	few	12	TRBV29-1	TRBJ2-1	TGCAGCGTTGTAAGAGGGGGCAATGAGCAGTTCTTC	CSVVRGGNEQFF
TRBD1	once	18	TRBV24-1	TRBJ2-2	TGTGCCACCAGTGACCCAGTCGGACAGGGGGTCAGTACCGGGGAGCTGTTTTTT	CATSDPVGQGVSTGELFF
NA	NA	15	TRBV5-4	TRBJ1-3	TGTGCCAGCAGCTTACAGGGTTTGACTGGAAACACCATATATTTT	CASSLQGLTGNTIYF
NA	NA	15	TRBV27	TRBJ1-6	TGTGCCAGCAGTAGGGGGGGACGGCACGTCCAGGCCCTCCACTTT	CASSRGGRHVQALHF
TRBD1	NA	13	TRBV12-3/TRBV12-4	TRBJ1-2	TGTGCCAGCAGTCCGGACAGGGCCTATGGCTACACCTTC	CASSPDRAYGYTF
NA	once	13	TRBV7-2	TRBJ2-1	TGTGCCAGCAGTCCACGCCTGGGCTCGGAGCAGTTCTTC	CASSPRLGSEQFF
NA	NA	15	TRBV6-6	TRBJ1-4	TGTGCCAGCAGTCCCGCCCAGGGAACAAATGAAAAACTGTTTTTT	CASSPAQGTNEKLFF
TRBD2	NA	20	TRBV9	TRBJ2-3	TGTGCCAGCAGCGCACGCAAACGACCCGGGACTAGTGGGGGCACAGATACGCAGTATTTT	CASSARKRPGTSGGTDTQYF
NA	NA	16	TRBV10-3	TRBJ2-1	TGTGCCATCAGTACACTGGACAGAGACTCCTACAATGAGCAGTTCTTC	CAISTLDRDSYNEQFF
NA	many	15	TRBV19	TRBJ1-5	TGTGCCAGCGCCGGGAGACCCCTCTACAATCAGCCCCAGCATTTT	CASAGRPLYNQPQHF
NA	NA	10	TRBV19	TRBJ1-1	TGTGCCAGTAGCAATACGGTGGCTTTCTTT	CASSNTVAFF
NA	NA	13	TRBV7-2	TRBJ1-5	TGTGCCAGCAGCTTCTATAGCAATCAGCCCCAGCATTTT	CASSFYSNQPQHF
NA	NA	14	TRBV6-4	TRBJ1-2	TGTGCCAGCAGTGACACAACAGGGATCTATGGCTACACCTTC	CASSDTTGIYGYTF
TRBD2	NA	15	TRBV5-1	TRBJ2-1	TGCGCCAGCAGCTCCCTAGCGGGGGTAAACAATGAGCAGTTCTTC	CASSSLAGVNNEQFF
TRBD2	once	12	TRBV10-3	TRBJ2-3	TGTGCCATAGCGGGGGGCACAGATACGCAGTATTTT	CAIAGGTDTQYF
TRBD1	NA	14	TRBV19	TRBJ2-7	TGTGCCAGTAGTACGGGACAGGGGCCCTACGAGCAGTACTTC	CASSTGQGPYEQYF
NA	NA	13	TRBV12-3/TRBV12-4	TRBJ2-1	TGTGCCAGCAGTCCCGCCACGGTGGGGCCGCAGTTCTTC	CASSPATVGPQFF